This T cell receptor (beta chain) originates from a study of OX40 agonist ivuxolimab in advanced cancers. For the study at large: A partial response was reached by three patients: one with hepatocellular carcinoma and two with cutaneous melanoma. General study findings and limits: Certain nonresponders likewise exhibited a low normalized T-cell clonal expansion. Not determined was the antigen specificity of the expanded peripheral T cells.

J gave up 4 bases and V 4 bases, and 17 bases lay outside the gene matches. Germline V gene sequence: CDR1 SGHNT, CDR2 YYREEE (reference sequence). This CDR3 has 18 residues. This table comes from immunoSEQ multiplex PCR, and its TCRdb copy is limited to in-frame clones, with some not included. The sample lists approximately 52,000 clones; approximately 81% were seen once. Comment on this clone: The antigen remains undetermined.

The sample consisted of CD4+ or CD8+ T cells sorted from blood, taken in a trial of the OX40 agonist ivuxolimab. The chain recombines TRBV5-4 with TRBJ2-3; TRBD1 aligns across 8 bases. The receptor comes from an adult with an advanced solid tumor such as melanoma, head and neck, liver or kidney cancer. For the CDR3, the DNA is TGTGCCAGCAGCCGTGCCCGTCCCGCAGGGGGCGGTGCAGATACGCAGTATTTT. As protein: CASSRARPAGGGADTQYF. The full variable domain, rest sourced from reference TRBV5-4 and TRBJ2-3, is ETGVTQSPTHLIKTRGQQVTLRCSSQSGHNTVSWYQQALGQGPQFIFQYYREEENGRGNFPPRFSGLQFPNYSSELNVNALELDDSALYLCASSRARPAGGGADTQYFGPGTRLTVL.